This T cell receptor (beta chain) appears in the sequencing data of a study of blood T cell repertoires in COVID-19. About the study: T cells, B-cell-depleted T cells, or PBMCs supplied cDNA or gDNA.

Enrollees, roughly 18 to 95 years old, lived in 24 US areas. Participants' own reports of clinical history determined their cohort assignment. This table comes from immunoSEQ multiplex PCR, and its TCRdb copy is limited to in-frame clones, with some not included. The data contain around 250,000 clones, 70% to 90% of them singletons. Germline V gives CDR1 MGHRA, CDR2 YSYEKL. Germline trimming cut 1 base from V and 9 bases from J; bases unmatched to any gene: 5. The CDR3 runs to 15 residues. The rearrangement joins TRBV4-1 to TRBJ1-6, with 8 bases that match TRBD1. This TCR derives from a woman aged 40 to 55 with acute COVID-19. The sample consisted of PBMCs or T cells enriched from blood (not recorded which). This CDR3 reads CASSQVEQGGSPLHF. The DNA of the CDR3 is TGCGCCAGCAGCCAAGTGGAACAGGGGGGTTCACCCCTCCACTTT.